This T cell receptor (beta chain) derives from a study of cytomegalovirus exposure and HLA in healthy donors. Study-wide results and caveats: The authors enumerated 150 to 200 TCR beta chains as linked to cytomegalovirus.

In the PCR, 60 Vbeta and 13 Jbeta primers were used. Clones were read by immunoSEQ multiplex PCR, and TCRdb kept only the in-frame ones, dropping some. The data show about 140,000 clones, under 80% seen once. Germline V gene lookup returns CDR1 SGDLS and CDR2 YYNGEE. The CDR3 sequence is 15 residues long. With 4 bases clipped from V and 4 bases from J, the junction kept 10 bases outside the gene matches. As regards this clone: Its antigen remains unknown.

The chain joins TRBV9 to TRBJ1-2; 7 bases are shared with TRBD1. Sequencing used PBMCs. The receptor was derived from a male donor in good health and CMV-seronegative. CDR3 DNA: TGTGCCAGCAGCACGCGACAGGGCAGCGGCTATGGCTACACCTTC. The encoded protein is CASSTRQGSGYGYTF.